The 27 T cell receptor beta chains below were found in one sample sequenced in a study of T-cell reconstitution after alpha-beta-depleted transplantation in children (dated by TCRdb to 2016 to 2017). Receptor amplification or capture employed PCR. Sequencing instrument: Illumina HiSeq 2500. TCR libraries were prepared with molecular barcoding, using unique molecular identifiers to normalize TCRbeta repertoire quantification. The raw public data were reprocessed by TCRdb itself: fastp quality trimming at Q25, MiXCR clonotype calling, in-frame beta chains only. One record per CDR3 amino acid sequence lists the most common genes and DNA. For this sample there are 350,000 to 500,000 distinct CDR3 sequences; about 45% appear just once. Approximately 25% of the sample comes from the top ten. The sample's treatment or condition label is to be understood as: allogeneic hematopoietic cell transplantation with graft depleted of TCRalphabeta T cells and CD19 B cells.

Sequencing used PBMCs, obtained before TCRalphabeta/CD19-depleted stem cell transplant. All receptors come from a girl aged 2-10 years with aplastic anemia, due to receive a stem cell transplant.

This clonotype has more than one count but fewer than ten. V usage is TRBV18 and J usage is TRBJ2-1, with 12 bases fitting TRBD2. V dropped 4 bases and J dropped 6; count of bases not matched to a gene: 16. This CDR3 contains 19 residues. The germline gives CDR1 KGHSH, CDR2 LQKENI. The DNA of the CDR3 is TGTGCCAGCTCACTGTTCCGGGGGTCGACTAGCGGGAGAAGCAATGAGCAGTTCTTC. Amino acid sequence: CASSLFRGSTSGRSNEQFF.

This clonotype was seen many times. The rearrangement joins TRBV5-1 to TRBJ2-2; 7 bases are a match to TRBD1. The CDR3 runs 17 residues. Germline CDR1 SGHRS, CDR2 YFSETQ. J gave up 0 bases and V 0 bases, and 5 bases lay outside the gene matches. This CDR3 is CASSLAGQGANTGELFF. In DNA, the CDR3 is TGCGCCAGCAGCTTGGCCGGGCAGGGGGCGAACACCGGGGAGCTGTTTTTT.

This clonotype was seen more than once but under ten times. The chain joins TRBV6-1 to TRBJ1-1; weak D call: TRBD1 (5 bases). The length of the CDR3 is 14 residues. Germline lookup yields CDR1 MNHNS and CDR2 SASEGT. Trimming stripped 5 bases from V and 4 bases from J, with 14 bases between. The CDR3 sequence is CASSLSREGTEAFF. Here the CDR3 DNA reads TGTGCCAGCAGTCTTAGCAGGGAAGGCACTGAAGCTTTCTTT.

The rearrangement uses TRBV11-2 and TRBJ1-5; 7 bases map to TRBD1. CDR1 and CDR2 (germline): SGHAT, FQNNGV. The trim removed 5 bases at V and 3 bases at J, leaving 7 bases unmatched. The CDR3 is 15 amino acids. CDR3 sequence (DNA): TGTGCCAGCAGCCCCGGGGACAGAATCAATCAGCCCCAGCATTTT. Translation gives CASSPGDRINQPQHF.

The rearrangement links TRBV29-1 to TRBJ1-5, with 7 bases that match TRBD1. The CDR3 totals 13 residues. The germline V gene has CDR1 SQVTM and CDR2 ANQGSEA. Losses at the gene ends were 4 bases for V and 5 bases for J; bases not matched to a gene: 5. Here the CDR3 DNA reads TGCAGCGTTGGTCCAGGGGGACATCAGCCCCAGCATTTT. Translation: CSVGPGGHQPQHF.

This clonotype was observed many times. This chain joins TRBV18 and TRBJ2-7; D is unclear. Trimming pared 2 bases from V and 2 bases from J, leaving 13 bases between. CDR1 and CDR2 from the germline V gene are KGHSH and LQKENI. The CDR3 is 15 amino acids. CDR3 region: CASSPGYMHTYEQYF. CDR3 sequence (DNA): TGTGCCAGCTCACCAGGTTATATGCACACCTACGAGCAGTACTTC.

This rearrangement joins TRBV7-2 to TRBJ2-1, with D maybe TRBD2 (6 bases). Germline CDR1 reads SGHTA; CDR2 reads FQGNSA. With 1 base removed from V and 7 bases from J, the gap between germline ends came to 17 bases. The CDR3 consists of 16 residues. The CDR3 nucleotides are TGTGCCAGCAGCTTAGATCCGGGAGCATTCCGGAATGAGCAGTTCTTC. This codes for CASSLDPGAFRNEQFF.

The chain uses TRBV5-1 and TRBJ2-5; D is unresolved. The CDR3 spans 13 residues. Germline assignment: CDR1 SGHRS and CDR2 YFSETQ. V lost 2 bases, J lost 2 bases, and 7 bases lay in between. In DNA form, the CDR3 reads TGCGCCAGCAGCTTACAGAATCAAGAGACCCAGTACTTC. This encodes CASSLQNQETQYF. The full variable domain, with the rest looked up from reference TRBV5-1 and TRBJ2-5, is KAGVTQTPRYLIKTRGQQVTLSCSPISGHRSVSWYQQTPGQGLQFLFEYFSETQRNKGNFPGRFSGRQFSNSRSEMNVSTLELGDSALYLCASSLQNQETQYFGPGTRLLVL.

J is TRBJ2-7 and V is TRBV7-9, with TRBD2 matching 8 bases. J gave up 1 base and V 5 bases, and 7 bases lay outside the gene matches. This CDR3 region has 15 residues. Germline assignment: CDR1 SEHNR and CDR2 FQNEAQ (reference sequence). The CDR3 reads CASSRTGTRSYEQYF. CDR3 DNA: TGTGCCAGCAGCAGAACCGGGACTAGGTCCTACGAGCAGTACTTC.

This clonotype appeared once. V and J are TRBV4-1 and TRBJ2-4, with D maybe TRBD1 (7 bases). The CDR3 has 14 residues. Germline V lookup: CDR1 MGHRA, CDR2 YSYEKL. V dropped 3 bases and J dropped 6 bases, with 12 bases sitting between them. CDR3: CASSQTGRRNIQYF. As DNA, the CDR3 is TGCGCCAGCAGCCAGACAGGGAGGAGAAACATTCAGTACTTC.

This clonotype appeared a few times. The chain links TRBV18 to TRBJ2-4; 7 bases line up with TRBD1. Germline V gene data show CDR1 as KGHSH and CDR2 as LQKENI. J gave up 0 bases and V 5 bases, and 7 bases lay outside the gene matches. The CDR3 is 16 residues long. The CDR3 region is CASSSTGAIAKNIQYF. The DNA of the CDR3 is TGTGCCAGCTCATCTACAGGGGCCATAGCCAAAAACATTCAGTACTTC.

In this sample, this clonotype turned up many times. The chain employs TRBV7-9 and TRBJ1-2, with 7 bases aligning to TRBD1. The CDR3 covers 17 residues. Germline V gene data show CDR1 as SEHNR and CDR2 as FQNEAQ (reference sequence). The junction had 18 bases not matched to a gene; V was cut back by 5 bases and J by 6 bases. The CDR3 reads CASSRNPGGSVGHGYTF. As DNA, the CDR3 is TGTGCCAGCAGCCGAAACCCAGGGGGGTCCGTGGGACATGGCTACACCTTC.

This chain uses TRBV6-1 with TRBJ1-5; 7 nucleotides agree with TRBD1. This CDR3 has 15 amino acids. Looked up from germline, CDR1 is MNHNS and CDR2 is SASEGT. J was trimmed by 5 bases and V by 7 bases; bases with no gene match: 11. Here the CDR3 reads CASTPGQRRYQPQHF. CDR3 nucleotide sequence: TGTGCCAGCACTCCGGGACAGCGACGCTATCAGCCCCAGCATTTT.

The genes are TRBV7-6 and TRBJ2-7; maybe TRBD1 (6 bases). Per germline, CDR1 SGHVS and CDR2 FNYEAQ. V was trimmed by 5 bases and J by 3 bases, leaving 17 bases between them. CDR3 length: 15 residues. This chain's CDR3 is CASSVTSSGVYEQYF. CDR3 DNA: TGTGCCAGCAGCGTTACGTCGTCAGGGGTCTACGAGCAGTACTTC.

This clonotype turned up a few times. The CDR3 loop is CASSLASGGRSYEQYF. CDR3 DNA sequence: TGTGCCAGCAGCTTAGCGTCGGGTGGACGCTCCTACGAGCAGTACTTC. The J gene is TRBJ2-7, the V gene TRBV7-9; no clear D. This CDR3 region has 16 residues. Germline lookup yields CDR1 SEHNR and CDR2 FQNEAQ (reference sequence). Trimming removed 0 bases from V and 0 bases from J, with 12 bases in between. The variable domain in full, completed from reference TRBV7-9 and TRBJ2-7, reads DTGVSQNPRHKITKRGQNVTFRCDPISEHNRLYWYRQTLGQGPEFLTYFQNEAQLEKSRLLSDRFSAERPKGSFSTLEIQRTEQGDSAMYLCASSLASGGRSYEQYFGPGTRLTVT.

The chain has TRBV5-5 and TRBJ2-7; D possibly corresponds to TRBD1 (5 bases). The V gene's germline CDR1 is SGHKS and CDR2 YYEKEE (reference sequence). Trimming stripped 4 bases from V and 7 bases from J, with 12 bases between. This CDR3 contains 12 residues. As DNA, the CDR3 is TGTGCCAGCAGCCCTAGTCCAGGGGAGCAGTACTTC. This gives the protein CASSPSPGEQYF.

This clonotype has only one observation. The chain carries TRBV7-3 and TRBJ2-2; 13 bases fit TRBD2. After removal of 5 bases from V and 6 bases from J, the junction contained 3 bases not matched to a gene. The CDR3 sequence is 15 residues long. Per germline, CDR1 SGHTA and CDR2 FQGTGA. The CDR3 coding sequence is TGTGCCAGCAGCAGGGGGACTAGCGGGGCCGGGGAGCTGTTTTTT. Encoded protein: CASSRGTSGAGELFF.

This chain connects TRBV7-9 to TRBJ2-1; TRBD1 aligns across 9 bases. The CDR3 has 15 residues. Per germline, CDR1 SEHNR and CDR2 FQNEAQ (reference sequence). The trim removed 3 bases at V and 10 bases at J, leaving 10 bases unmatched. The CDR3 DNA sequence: TGTGCCAGCAGCTTTTCCGGACAGGGGAAAATAGAGCAGTTCTTC. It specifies CASSFSGQGKIEQFF.

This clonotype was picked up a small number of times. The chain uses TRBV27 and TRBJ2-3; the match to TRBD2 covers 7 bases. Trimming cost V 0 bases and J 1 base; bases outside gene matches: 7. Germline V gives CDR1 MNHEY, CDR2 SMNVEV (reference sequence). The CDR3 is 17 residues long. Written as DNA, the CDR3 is TGTGCCAGCAGTTTATCAGCCTGGAGCGGGGGCACAGATACGCAGTATTTT. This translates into CASSLSAWSGGTDTQYF.

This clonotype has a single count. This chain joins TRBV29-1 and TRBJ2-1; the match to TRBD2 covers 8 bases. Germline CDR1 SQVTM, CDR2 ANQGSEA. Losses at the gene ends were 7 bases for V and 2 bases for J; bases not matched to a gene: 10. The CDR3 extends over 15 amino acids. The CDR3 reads CSGEVGTRAYNEQFF. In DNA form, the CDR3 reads TGCAGCGGGGAAGTCGGGACTAGGGCCTACAATGAGCAGTTCTTC.

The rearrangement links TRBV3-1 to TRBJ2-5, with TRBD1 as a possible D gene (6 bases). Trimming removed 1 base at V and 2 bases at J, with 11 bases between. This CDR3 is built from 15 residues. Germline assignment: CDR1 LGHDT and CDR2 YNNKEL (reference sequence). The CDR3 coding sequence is TGTGCCAGCAGCCAAGGGAAGAGGGGGCAAGAGACCCAGTACTTC. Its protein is CASSQGKRGQETQYF.

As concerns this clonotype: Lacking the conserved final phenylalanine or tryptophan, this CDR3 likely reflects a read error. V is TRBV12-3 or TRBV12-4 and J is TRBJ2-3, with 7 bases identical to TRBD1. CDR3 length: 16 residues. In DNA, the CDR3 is TGTGCCAGCACCCGGGACAGTCCCTTTGGCACAGTTACGCAGTATTCT. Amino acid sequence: CASTRDSPFGTVTQYS.

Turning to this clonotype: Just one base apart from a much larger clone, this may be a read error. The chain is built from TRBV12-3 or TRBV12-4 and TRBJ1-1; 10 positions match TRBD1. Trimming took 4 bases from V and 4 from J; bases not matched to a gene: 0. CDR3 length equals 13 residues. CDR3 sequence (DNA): TGTGCCAGCAGTTGGACAGGGGGCACTGAAGCTTTCTTT. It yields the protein CASSWTGGTEAFF.

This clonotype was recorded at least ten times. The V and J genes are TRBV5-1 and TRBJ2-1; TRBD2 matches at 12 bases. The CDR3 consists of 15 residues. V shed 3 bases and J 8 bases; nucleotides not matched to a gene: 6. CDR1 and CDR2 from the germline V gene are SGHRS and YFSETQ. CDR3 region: CASSYASGRAHEQFF. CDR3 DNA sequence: TGCGCCAGCAGCTACGCTAGCGGGAGGGCCCATGAGCAGTTCTTC.

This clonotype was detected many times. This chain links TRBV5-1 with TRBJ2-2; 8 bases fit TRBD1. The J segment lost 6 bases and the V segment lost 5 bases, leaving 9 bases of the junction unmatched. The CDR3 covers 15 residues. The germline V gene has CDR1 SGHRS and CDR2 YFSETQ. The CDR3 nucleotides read TGCGCCAGCAGAAGGACAGGGAACCCGTCCGGGGAGCTGTTTTTT. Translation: CASRRTGNPSGELFF.

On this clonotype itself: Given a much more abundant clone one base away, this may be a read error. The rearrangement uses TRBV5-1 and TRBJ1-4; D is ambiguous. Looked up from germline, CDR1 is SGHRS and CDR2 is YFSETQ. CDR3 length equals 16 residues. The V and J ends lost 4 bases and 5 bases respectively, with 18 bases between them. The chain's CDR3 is CASSMGAGQRNEKLFF. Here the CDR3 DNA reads TGCGCCAGCAGCATGGGAGCCGGCCAGAGGAATGAAAAACTGTTTTTT. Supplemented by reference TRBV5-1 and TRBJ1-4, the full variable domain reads KAGVTQTPRYLIKTRGQQVTLSCSPISGHRSVSWYQQTPGQGLQFLFEYFSETQRNKGNFPGRFSGRQFSNSRSEMNVSTLELGDSALYLCASSMGAGQRNEKLFFGSGTQLSVL.

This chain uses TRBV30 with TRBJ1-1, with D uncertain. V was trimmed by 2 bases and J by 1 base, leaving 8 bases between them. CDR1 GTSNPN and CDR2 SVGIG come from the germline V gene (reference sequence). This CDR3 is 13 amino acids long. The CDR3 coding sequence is TGTGCCTGGAGTAAATGGAGGAACACTGAAGCTTTCTTT. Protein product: CAWSKWRNTEAFF.